This T cell receptor (beta chain) is drawn from a study of OX40 agonist ivuxolimab in advanced cancers. TCRdb's copy holds only in-frame clones and misses some; the assay was immunoSEQ multiplex PCR. The sample holds approximately 35,000 clones, under 80% seen once. Per the germline V gene, CDR1 is DFQATT and CDR2 is SNEGSKA (reference sequence). The germline V and J ends were trimmed by 4 bases and 5 bases, with 8 bases remaining between them. CDR3 length: 11 residues. The J gene is TRBJ1-1, the V gene TRBV20-1; no clear D. The sample consisted of CD4+ or CD8+ T cells sorted from blood, taken in a trial of the OX40 agonist ivuxolimab. The clonotype was recovered from an adult with an advanced solid tumor such as melanoma, head and neck, liver or kidney cancer. CDR3 protein: CSANTVTEAFF. The CDR3 DNA is TGCAGTGCTAACACGGTAACTGAAGCTTTCTTT.